Listed below are T cell receptor beta chains from one sample, sequenced in a study of T cell changes during pregnancy in multiple sclerosis. Measured with immunoSEQ multiplex PCR; TCRdb has only the in-frame clones, and not every one. The sample shows fewer than 140,000 clones, less than 95% of them seen only once. The specimen comprised peripheral blood, sampled after pregnancy. Receptor source: a female donor with multiple sclerosis, enrolled in a pregnancy study. The CDR3 runs from the conserved cysteine through the conserved F or W. A D gene is named only where the DNA matches it firmly. Part of the rows lack a size; the others show once, few, many or a class for expanded clones.

NA	TRBV19	TRBJ2-7	TRBD1	CASAGQGTSYEQYF	TGTGCCAGTGCGGGACAGGGGACCTCCTACGAGCAGTACTTC
NA	TRBV5-4	TRBJ2-1	TRBD1	CASSPDRVIYNEQFF	TGTGCCAGCAGCCCCGACAGGGTCATCTACAATGAGCAGTTCTTC
NA	TRBV2	TRBJ1-2	TRBD1	CASREDRTNYGYTF	TGTGCCAGCAGAGAGGACAGGACTAACTATGGCTACACCTTC
NA	TRBV19	TRBJ2-7	TRBD2	CASSIRLAGAYEQYF	TGTGCCAGTAGTATTAGACTAGCGGGGGCCTACGAGCAGTACTTC
NA	TRBV4-2	TRBJ2-3	TRBD2	CASSQEIRPSGAQYF	TGTGCCAGCAGCCAAGAAATCCGACCTAGCGGTGCGCAGTATTTT
NA	TRBV28	TRBJ1-5	NA	CASSLRNQPQHF	TGTGCCAGCAGTTTGAGAAATCAGCCCCAGCATTTT
NA	TRBV30	TRBJ2-1	TRBD2	CARRGGESSYNEQFF	TGTGCCCGCCGGGGGGGCGAGAGCTCCTACAATGAGCAGTTCTTC
NA	TRBV9	TRBJ2-1	TRBD2	CASSVDERGVGEQFF	TGTGCCAGCAGCGTAGACGAGCGGGGGGTGGGTGAGCAGTTCTTC
NA	TRBV10-3	TRBJ2-3	TRBD1	CAISVAGGLADTQYF	TGTGCCATCAGTGTCGCAGGGGGCTTAGCAGATACGCAGTATTTT
NA	TRBV27	TRBJ1-6	NA	CASRPPGQNSPLHF	TGTGCCAGCAGACCCCCGGGACAAAATTCACCCCTCCACTTT
NA	TRBV4-1	TRBJ2-4	NA	CASSQGLGGLAKNIQYF	TGCGCCAGCAGCCAAGGTCTCGGCGGACTAGCCAAAAACATTCAGTACTTC
NA	TRBV2	TRBJ2-1	TRBD2	CASSDRLAVSYNEQFF	TGTGCCAGCAGTGATCGCCTAGCGGTGTCCTACAATGAGCAGTTCTTC
NA	TRBV18	TRBJ2-5	NA	CASSPPHGGQETQYF	TGTGCCAGCTCACCACCGCACGGCGGCCAAGAGACCCAGTACTTC
NA	TRBV27	TRBJ1-4	TRBD1	CASSQLQGTWEKLFF	TGTGCCAGCAGTCAGCTACAGGGGACTTGGGAAAAACTGTTTTTT
NA	TRBV6-1	TRBJ1-1	NA	CASSSLTGNTEAFF	TGTGCCAGCAGCTCCCTGACTGGGAACACTGAAGCTTTCTTT
NA	TRBV9	TRBJ1-2	NA	CASSGMPDYGYTF	TGTGCCAGCAGCGGAATGCCGGACTATGGCTACACCTTC
NA	TRBV9	TRBJ2-7	NA	CASSVGYSNYEQYF	TGTGCCAGCAGCGTAGGCTACTCCAACTACGAGCAGTACTTC
NA	TRBV6-5	TRBJ2-7	TRBD2	CASSSGLAGAYEQYF	TGTGCCAGCAGTTCAGGGCTAGCGGGAGCTTACGAGCAGTACTTC
NA	TRBV19	TRBJ1-1	TRBD1	CASSPYTGATEAFF	TGTGCCAGTAGTCCATATACAGGGGCCACTGAAGCTTTCTTT
NA	TRBV7-9	TRBJ1-5	NA	CASSSPNQPQHF	TGTGCCAGCAGTTCCCCAAATCAGCCCCAGCATTTT
NA	TRBV7-3	TRBJ2-1	TRBD2	CASSLAPAGARNEQFF	TGTGCCAGCAGCTTGGCGCCAGCGGGAGCACGGAATGAGCAGTTCTTC
NA	TRBV9	TRBJ1-3	NA	CASSGGPGNTIYF	TGTGCCAGCAGCGGGGGGCCTGGAAACACCATATATTTT
NA	TRBV9	TRBJ2-1	NA	CASSVDPGRSYNEQFF	TGTGCCAGCAGCGTAGACCCGGGAAGGTCGTACAATGAGCAGTTCTTC
once	TRBV5-1	TRBJ2-1	TRBD1	CASVPGQGSINEQFF	TGCGCCAGCGTTCCGGGACAGGGCTCCATCAATGAGCAGTTCTTC
NA	TRBV9	TRBJ1-2	NA	CASSREAANYGYTF	TGTGCCAGCAGCCGAGAGGCGGCTAACTATGGCTACACCTTC
NA	TRBV2	TRBJ1-1	NA	CASSASRGNTEAFF	TGTGCCAGCAGTGCCTCCAGGGGGAACACTGAAGCTTTCTTT
NA	TRBV29-1	TRBJ1-1	NA	CSVGVWGENTEAFF	TGCAGCGTTGGGGTTTGGGGGGAGAACACTGAAGCTTTCTTT
once	TRBV2	TRBJ2-5	NA	CASSAGERETQYF	TGTGCCAGCAGCGCCGGGGAGCGGGAGACCCAGTACTTC
NA	TRBV19	TRBJ1-2	NA	CASSIDRSNYGYTF	TGTGCCAGTAGTATTGACAGGTCTAACTATGGCTACACCTTC
once	TRBV19	TRBJ1-4	NA	CASSRRGWDITTNEKLFF	TGTGCCAGTAGTCGACGGGGTTGGGACATAACAACTAATGAAAAACTGTTTTTT
NA	TRBV6-1	TRBJ2-2	NA	CASSALAASLTGELFF	TGTGCCAGCAGTGCGCTAGCAGCTTCCTTGACCGGGGAGCTGTTTTTT
NA	TRBV11-2	TRBJ2-3	TRBD1	CASSFDRGSTDTQYF	TGTGCCAGCAGCTTTGACAGGGGGAGCACAGATACGCAGTATTTT
NA	TRBV6-6	TRBJ2-1	TRBD2	CASSKIGLAGAEQFF	TGTGCCAGCAGTAAGATAGGACTAGCGGGGGCTGAGCAGTTCTTC
NA	TRBV6-1	TRBJ1-1	NA	CASLLGDTEAFF	TGTGCCAGCCTCCTGGGCGACACTGAAGCTTTCTTT
NA	TRBV5-5	TRBJ1-1	NA	CASSSQVSNTEAFF	TGTGCCAGCAGCTCCCAGGTTTCGAACACTGAAGCTTTCTTT
NA	TRBV19	TRBJ2-3	TRBD1	CASSIQQGWTDTQYF	TGTGCCAGTAGTATACAACAGGGGTGGACAGATACGCAGTATTTT
NA	TRBV9	TRBJ1-5	NA	CASSEGKGAGNQPQHF	TGTGCCAGCAGCGAGGGGAAGGGCGCAGGCAATCAGCCCCAGCATTTT
NA	TRBV29-1	TRBJ1-1	NA	CSVEGRLNTEAFF	TGCAGCGTTGAAGGGAGATTGAACACTGAAGCTTTCTTT
NA	TRBV12-2	TRBJ2-7	NA	CASRPGTSEQYF	TGTGCAAGTCGTCCCGGGACATCCGAGCAGTACTTC
NA	TRBV18	TRBJ2-3	NA	CASSPSDTQYF	TGTGCCAGCTCACCTTCGGATACGCAGTATTTT
once	TRBV15	TRBJ1-5	NA	CATSPGGVSSQPQHF	TGTGCCACCAGCCCCGGGGGGGTGTCGAGCCAGCCCCAGCATTTT
NA	TRBV18	TRBJ2-3	NA	CASSPEVLPTDTQYF	TGTGCCAGCTCACCGGAGGTGCTGCCGACAGATACGCAGTATTTT
NA	TRBV5-1	TRBJ2-3	TRBD2	CASSGQAGGPGDTQYF	TGCGCCAGCAGCGGGCAAGCGGGGGGGCCGGGAGATACGCAGTATTTT